Listed here are 15 T cell receptor beta chains from one sample, sequenced in a study of blood T cell repertoires in COVID-19. Sequencing used immunoSEQ multiplex PCR; TCRdb keeps in-frame clones, though not all of them. The sample carries nearly 80,000 clones, around 80% recorded once. The sample consisted of peripheral blood. The receptors were gathered from a man between 60 and 70 years old with active or convalescent COVID-19.

The gene calls are TRBV6-5 and TRBJ2-7; TRBD2 agrees at 9 bases. Losses at the gene ends were 6 bases for V and 3 bases for J; bases not matched to a gene: 6. The CDR3 extends over 14 amino acids. Germline loops: CDR1 MNHEY, CDR2 SVGAGI. The CDR3 region is CASRTGSGSYEQYF. CDR3 DNA sequence: TGTGCCAGCAGGACAGGTAGCGGGAGCTACGAGCAGTACTTC.

The genes are TRBV6-4 and TRBJ1-2, with TRBD1 matching 12 bases. The CDR3 has 19 amino acids. V gave up 7 bases and J gave up 5 bases; unmatched junction bases: 20. Germline V gives CDR1 MRHNA, CDR2 SNTAGT. The CDR3: CASNLGPGQGALRRYGYTF. CDR3 bases: TGTGCCAGCAATTTGGGACCGGGACAGGGGGCGCTAAGGCGGTATGGCTACACCTTC.

This chain connects TRBV7-9 to TRBJ2-1, with D possibly being TRBD2 (7 bases). The CDR3 consists of 14 residues. In germline, CDR1 is SEHNR, CDR2 FQNEAQ (reference sequence). The V and J ends lost 3 bases and 6 bases respectively, with 12 bases between them. The CDR3 DNA reads as TGTGCCAGCAGCTTTGGCGGGGGCATCAATGAGCAGTTCTTC. Translation: CASSFGGGINEQFF.

This chain links TRBV29-1 with TRBJ2-3; D not certain. CDR1 SQVTM and CDR2 ANQGSEA come from the germline V gene. This CDR3 has 13 amino acids. The V end was cut by 7 bases, the J end by 0 bases, with 11 bases between. The CDR3 loop reads CSAVESSTDTQYF. In nucleotides, the CDR3 is TGCAGCGCCGTGGAGAGTAGCACAGATACGCAGTATTTT.

This chain links TRBV27 with TRBJ2-5; D is ambiguous. The CDR3 has 15 amino acids. Germline-derived CDR1 and CDR2 are MNHEY and SMNVEV (reference sequence). The ends were cut back, 6 bases at V and 5 bases at J, with 19 bases in the middle. CDR3 bases: TGTGCCAGCAGGAGAGAAAGTACCTCCGGGGAGACCCAGTACTTC. Protein product: CASRRESTSGETQYF.

The chain recombines TRBV2 with TRBJ1-4, with 8 bases lining up with TRBD1. J lost 5 bases, V lost 2 bases, and 4 bases had no gene match. Germline-derived CDR1 and CDR2 are SNHLY and FYNNEI. The CDR3 is 15 residues long. CDR3 DNA: TGTGCCAGCAGTGAACAGGGGGCGCGGAATGAAAAACTGTTTTTT. As protein: CASSEQGARNEKLFF.

This clone occurred a few times. The gene calls are TRBV7-2 and TRBJ2-7; the D gene is possibly TRBD2 (7 bases). CDR3 length: 15 amino acids. V gave up 1 base and J gave up 5 bases, with 15 bases separating them. The germline V gene encodes CDR1 SGHTA and CDR2 FQGNSA. The CDR3 DNA reads as TGTGCCAGCAGCTTAGGGGGGGGGCCCGAGAACGAGCAGTACTTC. It translates to CASSLGGGPENEQYF. The variable domain in full, completed from reference TRBV7-2 and TRBJ2-7, reads GAGVSQSPSNKVTEKGKDVELRCDPISGHTALYWYRQSLGQGLEFLIYFQGNSAPDKSGLPSDRFSAERTGGSVSTLTIQRTQQEDSAVYLCASSLGGGPENEQYFGPGTRLTVT.

This clone has only a few counts. The CDR3 here is CASTPGVTNQPQHF. The CDR3, as DNA: TGTGCCAGCACCCCCGGGGTTACCAATCAGCCCCAGCATTTT. The chain uses TRBV2 and TRBJ1-5, with D uncertain. V lost 7 bases, J lost 3 bases, and 13 bases lay in between. The germline CDR1 and CDR2 sequences are SNHLY and FYNNEI. The CDR3 totals 14 residues.

J is TRBJ2-5 and V is TRBV2; 10 bases map to TRBD1. The CDR3 sequence is 15 residues long. Per the germline V gene, CDR1 is SNHLY and CDR2 is FYNNEI. Trimming cost V 3 bases and J 4 bases; bases outside gene matches: 5. The CDR3 nucleotides are TGTGCCAGCAGTGAGTTGGGACAGGGGAGAGAGACCCAGTACTTC. Protein product: CASSELGQGRETQYF.

This CDR3 is CASSLNPGADTQYF. In nucleotides, the CDR3 is TGTGCCAGCAGCTTAAACCCCGGGGCAGATACGCAGTATTTT. The gene calls are TRBV11-2 and TRBJ2-3; D is perhaps TRBD2 (5 bases). This CDR3 region has 14 residues. CDR1 and CDR2 (germline): SGHAT, FQNNGV. Trimming shortened V by 2 bases and J by 4 bases, and 10 bases separated the two germline ends. Based on the CDR3 plus reference TRBV11-2 and TRBJ2-3, the full variable domain is EAGVAQSPRYKIIEKRQSVAFWCNPISGHATLYWYQQILGQGPKLLIQFQNNGVVDDSQLPKDRFSAERLKGVDSTLKIQPAKLEDSAVYLCASSLNPGADTQYFGPGTRLTVL.

CDR3 protein: CAWSERGPGELFF. The CDR3 coding sequence is TGTGCCTGGAGTGAGCGGGGCCCCGGGGAGCTGTTTTTT. The J gene is TRBJ2-2, the V gene TRBV30; TRBD2 aligns across 7 bases. V was clipped by 1 base and J by 6 bases; unmatched bases: 2. Germline-derived CDR1 and CDR2 are GTSNPN and SVGIG (reference sequence). The CDR3 is 13 residues long.

J is TRBJ2-1 and V is TRBV20-1; D unclear. Germline assignment: CDR1 DFQATT and CDR2 SNEGSKA (reference sequence). The CDR3 extends over 11 amino acids. The V gene lost 7 bases and the J gene lost 4 bases, with 8 bases spanning the gap. The CDR3 loop is CSVAQYNEQFF. CDR3 in DNA: TGCAGTGTAGCCCAGTACAATGAGCAGTTCTTC.

This clone was picked up a small number of times. V is TRBV7-3 and J is TRBJ2-3, with 8 bases aligning to TRBD2. V lost 6 bases, J lost 4 bases, and 15 bases stayed unmatched. Germline loops: CDR1 SGHTA, CDR2 FQGTGA. This CDR3 region has 17 residues. As DNA, the CDR3 is TGTGCCAGCAGAATTCATAGCGGGGCAGTTTACGCAGATACGCAGTATTTT. This gives the protein CASRIHSGAVYADTQYF.

This clone was counted between two and nine times. The chain is built from TRBV9 and TRBJ1-2, with 9 bases aligning to TRBD1. This CDR3 region has 16 residues. The V segment lost 3 bases and the J segment 4 bases; nucleotides outside the gene matches: 10. Germline values: CDR1 SGDLS, CDR2 YYNGEE. CDR3 in amino acids: CASSETGTGSLYGYTF. Here the CDR3 DNA reads TGTGCCAGCAGCGAAACCGGGACAGGGTCCCTCTATGGCTACACCTTC.

The chain combines TRBV6-5 with TRBJ1-5, with D unclear. V lost 0 bases to trimming and J lost 3 bases, with 12 bases between them. The CDR3 has 16 amino acids. Germline V gene sequence: CDR1 MNHEY, CDR2 SVGAGI. The CDR3 DNA follows: TGTGCCAGCAGTTACTCGAGGACTGGATTCAATCAGCCCCAGCATTTT. Amino acids: CASSYSRTGFNQPQHF.